This record concerns one TCR beta chain sequence. Only one count was recorded for this clone. Its binding antigen is unknown. Base qualities are not recorded, but no much larger clone differs from it by a single base. These data originate in a study of regulatory dendritic cells for organ transplantation (dated by TCRdb to about 2017). Looking at the study overall: The TCRbeta repertoires of sorted naive and memory CD4+ and CD8+ T cells were sequenced before and after allostimulation with regulatory or mature dendritic cells. What the authors observed across the whole study: Naive CD4+ and CD8+ T cells showed highly diverse repertoires, whereas memory cells were less diverse and memory CD8+ cells were the most oligoclonal. Of the resting subsets, memory CD8+ T cells had the largest number of alloreactive TCR clonotypes. The authors pointed out considerable heterogeneity between individuals in the alloreactive memory CD8+ T cell pool, and only a couple of subjects were sequenced. In both subjects, allostimulation led to expansion of memory CD8+ clones, though the expansion induced by regulatory dendritic cells appeared to be more limited than that induced by mature dendritic cells.

FACS was used to sort naive T cells as CD45RA+ cells and memory T cells as CD45RO+ CD4+ or CD8+ cells. T cells for TCR sequencing came from a couple of healthy control subjects. For the mixed lymphocyte reactions, sorted T cell subsets left unstimulated acted as baseline controls. The Qiagen DNeasy Blood & Tissue Kit was used for extraction of genomic DNA. The CDR3, from cysteine to phenylalanine, totals 13 residues. This entry keeps only the CDR3 DNA: 39 bases, framed from base 1. Taken from the germline V gene, the CDR1 and CDR2 loops are SGDLS and YYNGEE. V and J are truncated by 5 bases and 6 bases respectively, leaving an intervening sequence of 11 bases. A multiplexed two-step PCR with Vbeta-specific forward primers and Jbeta-specific reverse primers was used to amplify the TCRbeta CDR3 regions. TCRbeta libraries were sequenced on an Illumina instrument through the immunoSEQ service. Processing in the source paper ran as follows. IMGT annotation was used to assign V, D and J genes, and synthetic CDR3 analogues were used to correct the counts for multiplex PCR bias. Repertoire clonality was computed in the immunoSEQ Analyzer as one minus normalized Shannon entropy. Clonal expansion was defined using Fisher's exact test with Benjamini-Hochberg false discovery rate control and a two-tailed threshold of P<0.01. Sourced from immuneACCESS, this table was stored by TCRdb with only in-frame sequences that have V and J called. A share of the clones is absent; for the studies checked, an unresolved V gene accounts for under half, and the remainder has no known explanation. That table is the source of V, J and clone size, and D and trimming were worked out from the DNA. The sample contains some 12,000 clones, just over 70% of them found a single time. Of the sample, about 20% falls within the top ten clones.

This receptor was obtained from a human donor in good health. The specimen sequenced was memory CD8+ T cells from blood. The cell subset or site label, read with the paper, signifies: CD45RO+ memory T cells. The chain is encoded by TRBV9 joined to TRBJ2-2, with the D gene call left open. The CDR3 here reads CASSPASSGELFF. The DNA sequence follows: TGTGCCAGCAGTCCCGCCTCATCCGGGGAGCTGTTTTTT. Reference TRBV9 and TRBJ2-2 proteins supply the regions before and after the CDR3; the full variable domain is: DSGVTQTPKHLITATGQRVTLRCSPRSGDLSVYWYQQSLDQGLQFLIQYYNGEERAKGNILERFSAQQFPDLHSELNLSSLELGDSALYFCASSPASSGELFFGEGSRLTVL.